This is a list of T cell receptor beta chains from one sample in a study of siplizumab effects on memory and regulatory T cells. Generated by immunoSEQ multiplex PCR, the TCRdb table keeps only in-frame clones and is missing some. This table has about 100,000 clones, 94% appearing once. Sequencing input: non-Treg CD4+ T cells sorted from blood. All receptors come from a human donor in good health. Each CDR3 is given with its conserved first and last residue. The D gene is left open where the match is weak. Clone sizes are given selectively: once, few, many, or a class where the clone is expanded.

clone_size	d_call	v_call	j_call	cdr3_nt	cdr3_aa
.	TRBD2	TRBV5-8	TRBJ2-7	TGTGCCAGCAGCTTGGCCGGTGCGGGGGGCCCGGTAGAGCAGTACTTC	CASSLAGAGGPVEQYF
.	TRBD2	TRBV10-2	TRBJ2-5	TGCGCCAGCAGCCCCACCCGACTAGCCGGGGAGACCCAGTACTTC	CASSPTRLAGETQYF
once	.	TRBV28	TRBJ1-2	TGTGCCAGCAGTTTGGAGGTGAACTATGGCTACACCTTC	CASSLEVNYGYTF
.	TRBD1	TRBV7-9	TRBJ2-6	TGTGCCAGCAGCTTCCCGACAGGGTCTGGGGCCAACGTCCTGACTTTC	CASSFPTGSGANVLTF
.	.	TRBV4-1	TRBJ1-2	TGCGCCAGCAGCCAACTGACCGAGGACGTCCGGGGTGGCTACACCTTC	CASSQLTEDVRGGYTF
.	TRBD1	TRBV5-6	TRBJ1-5	TGTGCCAGCAGCTCCGGGACAGGGGCACCCAATCAGCCCCAGCATTTT	CASSSGTGAPNQPQHF
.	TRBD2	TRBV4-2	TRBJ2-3	TGTGCCAGCAGCCAAACTAGCGGGAGAAGAGGGCCAGATACGCAGTATTTT	CASSQTSGRRGPDTQYF
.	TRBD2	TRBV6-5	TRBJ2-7	TGTGCCAGCAGACCGGGACTAGCGCGCTCGTACGAGCAGTACTTC	CASRPGLARSYEQYF
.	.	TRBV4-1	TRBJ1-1	TGCGCCAGCAGCCGCGAGAGAGGGGGGAACACTGAAGCTTTCTTT	CASSRERGGNTEAFF
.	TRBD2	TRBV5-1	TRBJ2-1	TGCGCCAGCAGCTTGGATAGCGGGAGTTTCGGGGAGCAGTTCTTC	CASSLDSGSFGEQFF
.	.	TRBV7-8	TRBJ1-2	TGTGCCAGCAGCCTTGGACAGAGCTATGGCTACACCTTC	CASSLGQSYGYTF
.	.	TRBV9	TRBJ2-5	TGTGCCAGCGGATATCTCGAGTCAGCATCTGGGGCCCAGTACTTC	CASGYLESASGAQYF
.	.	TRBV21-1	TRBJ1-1	TGTGCCAGCAGCAAAGTAGAGAGGTTGAGGGGGCGCGAAAAGAATGAAGCTTTCTTT	CASSKVERLRGREKNEAFF
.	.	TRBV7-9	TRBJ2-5	TGTGCCAGCAGCTTTGCCAGGGGAAGGGGGACCCAGTACTTC	CASSFARGRGTQYF
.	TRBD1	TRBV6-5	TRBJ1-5	TGTGCCTCCTGGACAGGGGGCGGGAATCAGCCCCAGCATTTT	CASWTGGGNQPQHF
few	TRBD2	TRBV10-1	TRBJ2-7	TGCGCCAGCAGTGGCGGGAGGGGAGACGAGCAGTACTTC	CASSGGRGDEQYF
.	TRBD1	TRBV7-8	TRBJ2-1	TGTGCCAGCAGCTTAGGAGGGACAGGAGGGTTCTTC	CASSLGGTGGFF
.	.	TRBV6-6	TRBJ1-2	TGTGCCAGCAGCGATTATCTACGTTATGGCTACACCTTC	CASSDYLRYGYTF
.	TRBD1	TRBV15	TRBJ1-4	TGTGCCACCAGCAGAATGGGACAGGCAACTAATGAAAAACTGTTTTTT	CATSRMGQATNEKLFF
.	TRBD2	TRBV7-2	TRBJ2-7	TGTGCCAGCAGCTTAGCACTAGCGGGAGTTAACGAGCAGTACTTC	CASSLALAGVNEQYF
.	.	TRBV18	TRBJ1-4	TGTGCCAGCTCACCTTTAGAGATGTTAACTAATGAAAAACTGTTTTTT	CASSPLEMLTNEKLFF
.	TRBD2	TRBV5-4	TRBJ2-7	TGTGCCAGCAGCTTGGCGACTAGCGGGAGCTTCTACGAGCAGTACTTC	CASSLATSGSFYEQYF
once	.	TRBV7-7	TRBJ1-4	TGTGCTAGCAGCAAAGGCCCCCAGTTTAATGAAAAACTGTTTTTT	CASSKGPQFNEKLFF
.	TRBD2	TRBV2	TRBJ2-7	TGTGCCAGCAGTGGGGGACTAGCGGATACCTACGAGCAGTACTTC	CASSGGLADTYEQYF
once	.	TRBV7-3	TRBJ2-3	TGTGCCAGCAGCTTAAACCGGGGAGAGACAGATACGCAGTATTTT	CASSLNRGETDTQYF
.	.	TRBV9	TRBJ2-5	TGTGCCAGCAGCGCTATTGGGGAGACCCAGTACTTC	CASSAIGETQYF
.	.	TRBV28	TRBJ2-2	TGTGCCAGCAGTATGGGGAGCACCGGGGAGCTGTTTTTT	CASSMGSTGELFF
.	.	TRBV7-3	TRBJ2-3	TGTGCCAGCAGCCGTGGAGACCGGTATTTT	CASSRGDRYF
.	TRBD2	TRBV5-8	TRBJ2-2	TGTGCCAGCAGCTCGGGACTAGCGGGAGGGCCAGGGCTGAGCGGGGAGCTGTTTTTT	CASSSGLAGGPGLSGELFF
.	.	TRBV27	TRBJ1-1	TGTGCCAGCAGCCATGCCTTGGGGGTTAAGAACACTGAAGCTTTCTTT	CASSHALGVKNTEAFF
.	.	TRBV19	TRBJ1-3	TGTGCCAGTAGTAAAAACAGGGCGTCTGGAAACACCATATATTTT	CASSKNRASGNTIYF
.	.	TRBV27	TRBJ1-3	TGTGCCAGCAGTTCTTCTGCTGGAAACACCATATATTTT	CASSSSAGNTIYF
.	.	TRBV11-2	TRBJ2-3	TGTGCCAGCAGCTCGAACAGGGTTGGGACAGATACGCAGTATTTT	CASSSNRVGTDTQYF
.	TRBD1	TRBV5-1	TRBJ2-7	TGCGCCAGCAGCTTGCGACAGGGGGCTGGAGAGCAGTACTTC	CASSLRQGAGEQYF
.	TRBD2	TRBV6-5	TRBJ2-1	TGTGCCAGCAGTTTGGGACTAGCGGGAGTCAATGAGCAGTTCTTC	CASSLGLAGVNEQFF
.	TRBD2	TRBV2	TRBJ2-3	TGTGCCAGCAGTGTCAGCGGGAGTGGCACAGATACGCAGTATTTT	CASSVSGSGTDTQYF
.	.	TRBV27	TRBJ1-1	TGTGCCAGCAGTTTATTGATAGGCAGTTCGACTGAAGCTTTCTTT	CASSLLIGSSTEAFF
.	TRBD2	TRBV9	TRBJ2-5	TGTGCCAGCAGCGTAAACGCGGGAGGGAGCAGCGAGACCCAGTACTTC	CASSVNAGGSSETQYF
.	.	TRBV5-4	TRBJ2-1	TGTGCCAGCAGCCCCCGACTTAACTCCCACAATGAGCAGTTCTTC	CASSPRLNSHNEQFF
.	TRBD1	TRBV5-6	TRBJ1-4	TGTGCCAGCAGCAGGGCTCCCTTCGGACAGGGGGCCGATAATGAAAAACTGTTTTTT	CASSRAPFGQGADNEKLFF